These 14 T cell receptor beta chains were sequenced from one sample in a study of identical twins. TCRdb re-analysed the 5' RACE reads in MiXCR, keeping a single row per CDR3 protein. The sample shows some 500,000 distinct CDR3 sequences, approximately 10% of them seen only once. The data also belong to a second study, concerning yellow fever vaccine responses in identical twins.

The sample comprised PBMCs. The receptors derive from a woman aged 18-30 years in good health.

The J gene is TRBJ2-1, the V gene TRBV6-5; 10 bases line up with TRBD2. With V trimmed by 0 bases and J by 6 bases, 8 bases remained unmatched. Germline-derived CDR1 and CDR2 are MNHEY and SVGAGI. The CDR3 has 17 residues. The CDR3 DNA follows: TGTGCCAGCAGTTACTCTACGGGGCTAGCGGGGGCCAATGAGCAGTTCTTC. It codes for CASSYSTGLAGANEQFF.

The DNA for the CDR3 is TGCGCCAGCAGCCACAGGAGCGGGAGGGCCGGGGATGAGCAGTTCTTC. Its protein is CASSHRSGRAGDEQFF. The rearrangement joins TRBV4-3 to TRBJ2-1; 10 nucleotides line up with TRBD2. Germline CDR1 and CDR2: LGHNA and YSLEER. Germline trimming cut 3 bases from V and 8 bases from J; bases unmatched to any gene: 10. This CDR3 is 16 amino acids long.

A remark on this clonotype: A far larger clone is one base from this, pointing to a likely read error. The genes are TRBV7-2 and TRBJ2-7; TRBD1 agrees at 7 bases. Unmatched junction bases numbered 6, after V lost 5 bases and J lost 2 bases. CDR1 SGHTA and CDR2 FQGNSA come from the germline V gene. There are 14 residues in the CDR3. DNA of the CDR3: TGTGCCAGCAGCCCTCGGGACAGCACCTACGAGCAGTACTTC. As protein: CASSPRDSTYEQYF.

This chain uses TRBV2 with TRBJ2-7; D is possibly TRBD1 (6 bases). Germline V gene data show CDR1 as SNHLY and CDR2 as FYNNEI. The CDR3 is 12 residues long. V lost 7 bases to trimming and J lost 5 bases, with 12 bases between them. Here the CDR3 DNA reads TGTGCCAGCACGTCCAGGGGAGACGAGCAGTACTTC. Encoded protein: CASTSRGDEQYF.

The CDR3 DNA is TGCGCCAGCAGCCAAGAGGGACAGTACCAAGAGACCCAGTACTTC. Translating it yields CASSQEGQYQETQYF. V gene TRBV4-1 combines with J gene TRBJ2-5, with TRBD1 matching 7 bases. Trimming took 0 bases from V and 0 from J; bases not matched to a gene: 1. This CDR3 region has 15 residues. The germline V gene has CDR1 MGHRA and CDR2 YSYEKL.

The chain uses TRBV6-1 and TRBJ1-1; D remains ambiguous. V dropped 3 bases and J dropped 4 bases, with 15 bases sitting between them. The CDR3 contains 15 residues. Germline V gene data show CDR1 as MNHNS and CDR2 as SASEGT. The CDR3 coding sequence is TGTGCCAGCAGTGATCAAGATGGCAGTAGCACTGAAGCTTTCTTT. It encodes CASSDQDGSSTEAFF.

In its sample, this clonotype was seen a few times. The chain employs TRBV5-1 and TRBJ2-5; D is perhaps TRBD1 (6 bases). CDR3 length: 13 residues. From germline, CDR1 is SGHRS and CDR2 YFSETQ. V was pared by 4 bases and J by 0 bases, with 7 bases between. CDR3 region: CASSRQDQETQYF. The CDR3 coding sequence is TGCGCCAGCAGCCGACAGGACCAAGAGACCCAGTACTTC. Together with reference TRBV5-1 and TRBJ2-5, the CDR3 gives the full variable domain: KAGVTQTPRYLIKTRGQQVTLSCSPISGHRSVSWYQQTPGQGLQFLFEYFSETQRNKGNFPGRFSGRQFSNSRSEMNVSTLELGDSALYLCASSRQDQETQYFGPGTRLLVL.

On this clonotype: Possible read error: a much larger clone is one base away. The rearrangement links TRBV12-3 or TRBV12-4 to TRBJ1-1; D unclear. This CDR3 is 14 amino acids long. The CDR3 protein is CASSQILMNTVAFF. The CDR3 DNA follows: TGTGCCAGCAGCCAGATCCTCATGAACACTGTAGCTTTCTTT.

This clonotype was detected ten times or more. The chain joins TRBV7-2 to TRBJ2-1, with D unclear. V dropped 1 base and J dropped 7 bases, with 14 bases sitting between them. Germline values: CDR1 SGHTA, CDR2 FQGNSA. CDR3 size: 15 residues. CDR3 DNA: TGTGCCAGCAGCTTAGGCCCGTTGCGTCAAAATGAGCAGTTCTTC. This codes for CASSLGPLRQNEQFF.

This clonotype was detected only a few times. The gene calls are TRBV7-9 and TRBJ2-7; a weak D match, TRBD1 (6 bases). Trimming pared 1 base from V and 0 bases from J, leaving 10 bases between. Per the germline V gene, CDR1 is SEHNR and CDR2 is FQNEAQ (reference sequence). The CDR3 is 15 amino acids. For the CDR3, the DNA is TGTGCCAGCAGCTTAGGGGACACGAGCTCCTACGAGCAGTACTTC. It codes for CASSLGDTSSYEQYF.

This clonotype has ten or more counts. Written as DNA, the CDR3 is TGTGCCAGTAGCGACAACTCCTACGAGCAGTACTTC. Encoded protein: CASSDNSYEQYF. The chain is built from TRBV7-3 and TRBJ2-7, with D maybe TRBD2 (5 bases). CDR3 length: 12 amino acids. Trimming cost V 9 bases and J 0 bases, with 9 bases left between them. CDR1 and CDR2 (germline): SGHTA, FQGTGA.

The rearrangement uses TRBV12-3 or TRBV12-4 and TRBJ2-3, with D unresolved. This CDR3 comprises 12 residues. Trimming shortened V by 5 bases and J by 4 bases, and 7 bases separated the two germline ends. This chain's CDR3 is CASSAVADTQYF. The DNA of the CDR3 is TGTGCCAGCAGTGCGGTCGCAGATACGCAGTATTTT.

The chain is built from TRBV6-2 or TRBV6-3 and TRBJ2-7; TRBD1 matches 7 bases. Germline CDR1 MNHEY, CDR2 SVGEGT. V lost 2 bases to trimming and J lost 1 base; unmatched junction nucleotides: 5. The CDR3 totals 15 residues. The CDR3 here is CASSYRVQGSYEQYF. CDR3 sequence (DNA): TGTGCCAGCAGTTACAGGGTACAGGGGTCCTACGAGCAGTACTTC.

V and J are TRBV29-1 and TRBJ2-5; the D gene is possibly TRBD2 (5 bases). Germline assignment: CDR1 SQVTM and CDR2 ANQGSEA. Trimming removed 7 bases at V and 5 bases at J, with 17 bases between. The length of the CDR3 is 13 residues. The CDR3 here is CSARAGVEETQYF. In DNA, the CDR3 is TGCAGCGCGAGGGCTGGGGTAGAGGAGACCCAGTACTTC.